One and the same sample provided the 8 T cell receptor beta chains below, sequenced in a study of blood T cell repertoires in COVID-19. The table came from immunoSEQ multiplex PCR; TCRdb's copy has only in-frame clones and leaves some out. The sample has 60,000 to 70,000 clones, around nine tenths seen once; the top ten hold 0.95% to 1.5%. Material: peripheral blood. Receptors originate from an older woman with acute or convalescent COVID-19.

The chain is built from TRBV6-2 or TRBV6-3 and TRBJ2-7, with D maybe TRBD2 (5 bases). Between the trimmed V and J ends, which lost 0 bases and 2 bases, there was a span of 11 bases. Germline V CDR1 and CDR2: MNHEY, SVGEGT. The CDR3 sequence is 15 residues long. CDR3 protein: CASSYSGGPAYEQYV. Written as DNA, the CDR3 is TGTGCCAGCAGTTACTCGGGCGGGCCCGCCTACGAGCAGTACGTC.

In DNA form, the CDR3 reads TGTGCCAGCAGTGAATTAGCCCCTAAAGAGACCCAGTACTTC. Protein sequence: CASSELAPKETQYF. The V gene is TRBV25-1, the J gene TRBJ2-5; D is uncertain. Deletions cut 1 base from V and 3 bases from J, with 9 bases between. The CDR3 covers 14 residues. Germline V gene sequence: CDR1 MGHDK, CDR2 SYGVNS.

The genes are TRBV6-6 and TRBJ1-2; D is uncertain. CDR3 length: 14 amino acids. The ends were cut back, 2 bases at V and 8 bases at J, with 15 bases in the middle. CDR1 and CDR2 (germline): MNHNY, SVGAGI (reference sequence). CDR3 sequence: CASSYSEGSYGYTF. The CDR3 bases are TGTGCCAGCAGTTACAGTGAGGGTTCGTACGGCTACACCTTC.

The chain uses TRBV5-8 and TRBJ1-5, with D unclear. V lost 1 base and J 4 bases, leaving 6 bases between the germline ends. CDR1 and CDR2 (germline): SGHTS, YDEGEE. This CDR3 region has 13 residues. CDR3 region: CASSLSPNQPQHF. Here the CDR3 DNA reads TGTGCCAGCAGCTTGTCTCCGAATCAGCCCCAGCATTTT.

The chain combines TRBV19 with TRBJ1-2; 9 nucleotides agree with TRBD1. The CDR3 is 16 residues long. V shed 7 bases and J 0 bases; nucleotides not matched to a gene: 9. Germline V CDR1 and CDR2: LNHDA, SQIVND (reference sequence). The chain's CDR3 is CASKDPGQGANYGYTF. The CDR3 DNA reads TGTGCCAGTAAGGACCCGGGACAGGGAGCTAACTATGGCTACACCTTC.

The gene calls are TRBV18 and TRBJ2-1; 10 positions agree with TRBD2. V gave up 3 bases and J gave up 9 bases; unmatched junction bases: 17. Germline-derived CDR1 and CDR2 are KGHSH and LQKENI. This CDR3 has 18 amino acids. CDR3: CASSPGLAGAGAQGEQFF. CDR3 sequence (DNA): TGTGCCAGCTCACCTGGGCTAGCGGGAGCTGGGGCTCAGGGTGAGCAGTTCTTC.

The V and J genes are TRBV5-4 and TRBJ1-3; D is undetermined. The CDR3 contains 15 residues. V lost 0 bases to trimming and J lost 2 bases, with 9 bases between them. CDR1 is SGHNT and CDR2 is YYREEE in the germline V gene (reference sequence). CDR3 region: CASSLGGSTGNTIYF. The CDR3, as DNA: TGTGCCAGCAGCTTGGGCGGCTCCACTGGAAACACCATATATTTT.

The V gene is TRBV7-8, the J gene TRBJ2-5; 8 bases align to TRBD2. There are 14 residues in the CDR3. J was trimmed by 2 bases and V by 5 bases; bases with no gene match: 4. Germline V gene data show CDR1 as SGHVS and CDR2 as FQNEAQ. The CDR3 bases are TGTGCCAGCAGCAGACAGCGGGGGCAAGAGACCCAGTACTTC. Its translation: CASSRQRGQETQYF.